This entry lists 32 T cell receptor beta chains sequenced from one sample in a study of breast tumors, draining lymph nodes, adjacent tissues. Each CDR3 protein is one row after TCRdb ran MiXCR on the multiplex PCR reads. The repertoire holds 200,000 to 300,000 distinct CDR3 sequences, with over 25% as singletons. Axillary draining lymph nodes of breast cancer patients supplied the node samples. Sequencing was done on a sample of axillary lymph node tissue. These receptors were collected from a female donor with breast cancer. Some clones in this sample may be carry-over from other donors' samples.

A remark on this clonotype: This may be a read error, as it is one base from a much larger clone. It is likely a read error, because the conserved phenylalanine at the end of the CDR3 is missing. CDR3 DNA sequence: TGTGCCAGCAGCCATTACTTAACTCTGGCTCAAGAGACCCAGTACTCC. Translation gives CASSHYLTLAQETQYS. V and J are TRBV7-3 and TRBJ2-5; D not resolved. The CDR3 sequence is 16 residues long. Germline assignment: CDR1 SGHTA and CDR2 FQGTGA. Trimming took off 5 bases at V and 2 bases at J, with 18 bases between the two ends.

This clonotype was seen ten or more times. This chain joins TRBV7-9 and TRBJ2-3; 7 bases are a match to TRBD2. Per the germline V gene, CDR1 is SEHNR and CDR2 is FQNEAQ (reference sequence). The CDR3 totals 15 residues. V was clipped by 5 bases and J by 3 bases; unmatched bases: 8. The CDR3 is CASSPGLPRTDTQYF. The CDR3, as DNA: TGTGCCAGCAGCCCGGGACTACCGCGTACAGATACGCAGTATTTT.

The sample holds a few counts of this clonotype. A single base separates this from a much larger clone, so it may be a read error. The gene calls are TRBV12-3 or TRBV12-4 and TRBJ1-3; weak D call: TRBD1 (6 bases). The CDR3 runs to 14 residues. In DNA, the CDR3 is TGTGCCTGCAGGCTACAGGGCGGTGGAAACACCATATATTTT. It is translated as CACRLQGGGNTIYF.

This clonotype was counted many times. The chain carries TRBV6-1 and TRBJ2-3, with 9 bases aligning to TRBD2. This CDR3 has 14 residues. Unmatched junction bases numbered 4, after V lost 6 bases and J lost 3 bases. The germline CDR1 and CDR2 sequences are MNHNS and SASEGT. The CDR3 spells CASRPGLATDTQYF. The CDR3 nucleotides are TGTGCCAGCAGACCGGGACTAGCAACAGATACGCAGTATTTT.

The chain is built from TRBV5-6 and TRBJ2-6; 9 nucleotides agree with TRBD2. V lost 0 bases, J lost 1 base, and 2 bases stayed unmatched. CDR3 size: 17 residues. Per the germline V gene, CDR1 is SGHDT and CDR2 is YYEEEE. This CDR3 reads CASSLGGRGSGANVLTF. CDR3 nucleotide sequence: TGTGCCAGCAGCTTGGGCGGGAGGGGGTCTGGGGCCAACGTCCTGACTTTC.

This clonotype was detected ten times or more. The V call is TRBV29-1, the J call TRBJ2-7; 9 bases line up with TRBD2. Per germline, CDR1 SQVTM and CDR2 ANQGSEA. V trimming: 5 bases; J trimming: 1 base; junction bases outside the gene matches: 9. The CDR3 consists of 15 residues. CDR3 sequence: CSVIRSSGESYEQYF. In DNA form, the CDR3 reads TGCAGCGTTATACGTTCTAGCGGGGAATCCTACGAGCAGTACTTC.

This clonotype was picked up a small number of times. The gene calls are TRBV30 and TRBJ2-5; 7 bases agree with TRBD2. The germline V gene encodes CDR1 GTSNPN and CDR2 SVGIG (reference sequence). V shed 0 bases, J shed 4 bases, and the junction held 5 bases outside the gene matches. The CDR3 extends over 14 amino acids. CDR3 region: CAWSVRGSSETQYF. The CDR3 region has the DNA TGTGCCTGGAGTGTTCGCGGGAGCTCAGAGACCCAGTACTTC. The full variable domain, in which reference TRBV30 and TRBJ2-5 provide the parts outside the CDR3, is SQTIHQWPATLVQPVGSPLSLECTVEGTSNPNLYWYRQAAGRGLQLLFYSVGIGQISSEVPQNLSASRPQDRQFILSSKKLLLSDSGFYLCAWSVRGSSETQYFGPGTRLLVL.

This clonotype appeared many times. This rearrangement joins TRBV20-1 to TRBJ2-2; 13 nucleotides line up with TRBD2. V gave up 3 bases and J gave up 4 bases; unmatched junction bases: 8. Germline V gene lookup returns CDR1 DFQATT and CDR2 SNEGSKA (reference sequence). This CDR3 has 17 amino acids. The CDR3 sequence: CSARDPGLAGSTGELFF. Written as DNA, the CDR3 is TGCAGTGCTAGGGATCCGGGACTAGCGGGGAGCACCGGGGAGCTGTTTTTT.

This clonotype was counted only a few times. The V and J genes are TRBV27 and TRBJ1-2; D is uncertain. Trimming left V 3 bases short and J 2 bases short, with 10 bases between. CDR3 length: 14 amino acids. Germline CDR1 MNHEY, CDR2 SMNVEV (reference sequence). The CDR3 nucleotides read TGTGCCAGCAGTTTTCTCCCCCTGAACTATGGCTACACCTTC. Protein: CASSFLPLNYGYTF.

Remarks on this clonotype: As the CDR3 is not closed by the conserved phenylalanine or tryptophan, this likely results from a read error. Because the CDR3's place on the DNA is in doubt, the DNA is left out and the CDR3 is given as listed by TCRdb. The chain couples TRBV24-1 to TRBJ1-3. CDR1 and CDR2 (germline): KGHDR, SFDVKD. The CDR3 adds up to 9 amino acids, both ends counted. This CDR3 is CATSDGMVL.

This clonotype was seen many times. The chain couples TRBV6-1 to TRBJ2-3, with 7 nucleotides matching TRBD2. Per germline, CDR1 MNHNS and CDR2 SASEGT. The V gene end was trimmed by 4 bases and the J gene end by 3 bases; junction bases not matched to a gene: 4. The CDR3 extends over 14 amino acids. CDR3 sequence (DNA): TGTGCCAGCAGTGGATTCGGGGGGACAGATACGCAGTATTTT. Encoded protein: CASSGFGGTDTQYF.

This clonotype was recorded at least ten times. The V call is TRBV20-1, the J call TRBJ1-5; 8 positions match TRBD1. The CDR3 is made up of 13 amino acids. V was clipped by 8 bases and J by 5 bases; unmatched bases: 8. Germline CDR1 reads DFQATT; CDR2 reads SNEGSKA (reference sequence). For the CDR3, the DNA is TGCAGTCTTACAGGGGGTTACGATCAGCCCCAGCATTTT. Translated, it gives CSLTGGYDQPQHF.

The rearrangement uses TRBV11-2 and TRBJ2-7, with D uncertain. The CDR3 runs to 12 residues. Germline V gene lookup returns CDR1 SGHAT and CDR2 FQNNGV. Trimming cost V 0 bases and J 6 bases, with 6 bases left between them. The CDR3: CASSLDLCEQYF. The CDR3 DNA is TGTGCCAGCAGCTTAGATCTGTGCGAGCAGTACTTC.

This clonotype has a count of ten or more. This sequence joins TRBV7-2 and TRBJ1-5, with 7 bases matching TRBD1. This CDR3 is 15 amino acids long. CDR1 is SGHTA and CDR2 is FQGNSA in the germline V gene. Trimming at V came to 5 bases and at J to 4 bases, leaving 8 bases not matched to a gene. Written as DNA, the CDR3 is TGTGCCAGCAGCCTCGGGACAGTCGGAAATCAGCCCCAGCATTTT. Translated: CASSLGTVGNQPQHF.

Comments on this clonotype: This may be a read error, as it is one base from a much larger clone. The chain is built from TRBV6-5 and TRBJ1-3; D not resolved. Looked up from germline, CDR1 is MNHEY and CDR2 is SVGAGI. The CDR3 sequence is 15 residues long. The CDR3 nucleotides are TGTGCCAGCAGTCACTCGGGCAGTACCGGAGACACCATATATTTT. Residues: CASSHSGSTGDTIYF.

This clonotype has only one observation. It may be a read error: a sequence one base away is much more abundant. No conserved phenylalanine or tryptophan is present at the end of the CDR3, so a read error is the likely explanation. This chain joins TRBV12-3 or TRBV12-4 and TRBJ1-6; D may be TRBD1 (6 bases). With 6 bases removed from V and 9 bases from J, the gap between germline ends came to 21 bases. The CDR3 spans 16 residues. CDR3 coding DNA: TGTGCCAGCAGCCAAGATTATCGGACAGATAGTTCACCCCTCCACTCT. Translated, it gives CASSQDYRTDSSPLHS.

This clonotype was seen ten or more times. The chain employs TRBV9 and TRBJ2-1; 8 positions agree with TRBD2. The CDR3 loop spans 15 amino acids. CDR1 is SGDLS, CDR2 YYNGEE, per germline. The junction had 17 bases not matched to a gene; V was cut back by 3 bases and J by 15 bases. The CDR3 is CASSGGAQDSGMMFF. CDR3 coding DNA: TGTGCCAGCAGCGGCGGAGCTCAGGATAGCGGGATGATGTTCTTC.

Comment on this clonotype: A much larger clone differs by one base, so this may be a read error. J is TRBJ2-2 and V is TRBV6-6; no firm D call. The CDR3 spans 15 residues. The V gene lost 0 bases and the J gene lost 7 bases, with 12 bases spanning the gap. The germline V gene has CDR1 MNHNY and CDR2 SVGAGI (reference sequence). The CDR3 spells CASSYSRLHIGELFF. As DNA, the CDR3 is TGTGCCAGCAGTTACTCAAGACTTCACATCGGGGAGCTGTTTTTT.

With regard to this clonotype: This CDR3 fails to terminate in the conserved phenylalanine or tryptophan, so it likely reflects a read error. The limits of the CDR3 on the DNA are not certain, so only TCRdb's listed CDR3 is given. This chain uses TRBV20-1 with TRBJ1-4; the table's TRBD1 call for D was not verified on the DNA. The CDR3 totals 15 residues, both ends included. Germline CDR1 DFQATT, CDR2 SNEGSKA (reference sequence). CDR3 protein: CSARVVVTGNEKLVL.

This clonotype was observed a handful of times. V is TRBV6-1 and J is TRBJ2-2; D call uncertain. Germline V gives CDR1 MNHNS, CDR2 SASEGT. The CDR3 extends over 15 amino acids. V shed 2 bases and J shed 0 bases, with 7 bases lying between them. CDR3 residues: CASSEYRANTGELFF. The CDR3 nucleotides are TGTGCCAGCAGTGAATATCGGGCGAACACCGGGGAGCTGTTTTTT.

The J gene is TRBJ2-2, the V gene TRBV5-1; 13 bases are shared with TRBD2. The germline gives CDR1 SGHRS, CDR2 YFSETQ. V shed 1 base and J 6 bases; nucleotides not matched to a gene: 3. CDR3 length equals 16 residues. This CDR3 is CASSLTSGRAAGELFF. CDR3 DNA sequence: TGCGCCAGCAGCTTGACTAGCGGGAGGGCCGCCGGGGAGCTGTTTTTT.

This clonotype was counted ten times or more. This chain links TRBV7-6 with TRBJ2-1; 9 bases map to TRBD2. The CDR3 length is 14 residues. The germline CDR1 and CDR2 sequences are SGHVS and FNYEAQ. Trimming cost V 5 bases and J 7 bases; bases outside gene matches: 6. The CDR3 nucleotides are TGTGCCAGCAGCCCAGTAGCGGGAGAGAATGAGCAGTTCTTC. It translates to CASSPVAGENEQFF.

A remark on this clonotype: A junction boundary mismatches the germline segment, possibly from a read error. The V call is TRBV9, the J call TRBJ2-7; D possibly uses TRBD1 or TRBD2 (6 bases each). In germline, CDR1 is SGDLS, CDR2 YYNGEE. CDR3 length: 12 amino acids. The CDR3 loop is CASRGGGHEQHF. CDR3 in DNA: TGTGCCAGTAGGGGTGGGGGGCACGAGCAGCACTTC. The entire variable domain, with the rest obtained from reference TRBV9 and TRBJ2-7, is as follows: DSGVTQTPKHLITATGQRVTLRCSPRSGDLSVYWYQQSLDQGLQFLIQYYNGEERAKGNILERFSAQQFPDLHSELNLSSLELGDSALYFCASRGGGHEQHFGPGTRLTVT.

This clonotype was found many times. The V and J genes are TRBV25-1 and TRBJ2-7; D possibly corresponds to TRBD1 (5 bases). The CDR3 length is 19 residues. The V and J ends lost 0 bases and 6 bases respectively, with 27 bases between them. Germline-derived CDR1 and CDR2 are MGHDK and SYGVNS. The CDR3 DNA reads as TGTGCCAGCAGTGAATATTCCCCGGACAACCCCGCGGCGGTCCGCGAGCAGTACTTC. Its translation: CASSEYSPDNPAAVREQYF.

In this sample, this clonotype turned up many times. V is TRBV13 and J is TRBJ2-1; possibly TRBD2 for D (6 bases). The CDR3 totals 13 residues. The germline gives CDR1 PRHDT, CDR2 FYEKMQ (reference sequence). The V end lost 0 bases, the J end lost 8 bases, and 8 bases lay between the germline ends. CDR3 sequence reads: CASSLGLADEQFF. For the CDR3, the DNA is TGTGCCAGCAGCTTAGGACTAGCCGATGAGCAGTTCTTC.

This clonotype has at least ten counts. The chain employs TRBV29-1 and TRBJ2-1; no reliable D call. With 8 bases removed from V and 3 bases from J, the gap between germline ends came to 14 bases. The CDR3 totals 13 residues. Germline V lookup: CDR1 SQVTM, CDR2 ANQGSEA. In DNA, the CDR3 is TGCAGCCTTACAACCCAACACTACAATGAGCAGTTCTTC. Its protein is CSLTTQHYNEQFF.

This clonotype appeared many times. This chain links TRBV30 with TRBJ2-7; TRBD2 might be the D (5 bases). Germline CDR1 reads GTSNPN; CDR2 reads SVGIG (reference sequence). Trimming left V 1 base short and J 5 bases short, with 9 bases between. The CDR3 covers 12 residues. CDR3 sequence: CAWSATGDEQYF. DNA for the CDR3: TGTGCCTGGAGTGCAACCGGGGACGAGCAGTACTTC. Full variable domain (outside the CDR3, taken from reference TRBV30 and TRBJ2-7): SQTIHQWPATLVQPVGSPLSLECTVEGTSNPNLYWYRQAAGRGLQLLFYSVGIGQISSEVPQNLSASRPQDRQFILSSKKLLLSDSGFYLCAWSATGDEQYFGPGTRLTVT.

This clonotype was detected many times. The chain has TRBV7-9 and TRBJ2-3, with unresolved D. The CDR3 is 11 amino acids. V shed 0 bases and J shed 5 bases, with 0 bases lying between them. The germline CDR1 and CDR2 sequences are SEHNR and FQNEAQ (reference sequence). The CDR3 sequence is CASSLADTQYF. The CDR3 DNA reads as TGTGCCAGCAGCTTAGCAGATACGCAGTATTTT.

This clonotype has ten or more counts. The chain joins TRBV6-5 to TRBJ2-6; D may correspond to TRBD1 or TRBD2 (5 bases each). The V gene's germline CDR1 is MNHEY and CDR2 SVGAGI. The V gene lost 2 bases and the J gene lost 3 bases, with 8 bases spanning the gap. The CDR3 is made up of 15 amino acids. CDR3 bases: TGTGCCAGCAGTTACGTGGGGGTTGGGGCCAACGTCCTGACTTTC. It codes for CASSYVGVGANVLTF.

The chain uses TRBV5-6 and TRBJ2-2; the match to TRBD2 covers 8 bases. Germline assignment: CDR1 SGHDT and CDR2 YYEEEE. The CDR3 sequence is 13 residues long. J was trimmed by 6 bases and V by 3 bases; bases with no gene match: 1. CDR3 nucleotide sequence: TGTGCCAGCAGCTCGGGAGGGTCCGGGGAGCTGTTTTTT. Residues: CASSSGGSGELFF.

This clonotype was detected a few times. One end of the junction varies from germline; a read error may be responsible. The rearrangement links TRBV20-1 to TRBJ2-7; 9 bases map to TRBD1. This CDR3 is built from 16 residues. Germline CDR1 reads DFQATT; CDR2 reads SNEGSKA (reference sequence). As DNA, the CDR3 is TGCAGTGCTAGTCCCGGGACAGGGTTCGCGTCCTACGAGCGGTACTTC. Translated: CSASPGTGFASYERYF.

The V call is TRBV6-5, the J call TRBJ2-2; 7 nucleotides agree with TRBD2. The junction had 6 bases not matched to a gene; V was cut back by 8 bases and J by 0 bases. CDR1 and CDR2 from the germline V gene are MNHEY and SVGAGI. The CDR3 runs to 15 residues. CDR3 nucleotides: TGTGCCAGCTCTGCCGGGACTACGAACACCGGGGAGCTGTTTTTT. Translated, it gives CASSAGTTNTGELFF.